The 10 T cell receptor beta chains below were found in one sample sequenced in a study of blood T cell repertoires in COVID-19. Here immunoSEQ multiplex PCR was the method, and the copy in TCRdb shows in-frame clones only, minus some. In the table there are approximately 250,000 clones, 83% of which are singletons. Sequencing used peripheral blood. The origin of the receptors is a human donor in a cohort sampled during active COVID-19.

This chain joins TRBV13 and TRBJ1-2, with 7 bases aligning to TRBD1. Germline V gene data show CDR1 as PRHDT and CDR2 as FYEKMQ (reference sequence). The CDR3 spans 15 residues. Trimming at V came to 4 bases and at J to 4 bases, leaving 9 bases not matched to a gene. The CDR3 region is CASSSTGALSYGYTF. For the CDR3, the DNA is TGTGCCAGCAGCTCCACAGGGGCCCTTTCCTATGGCTACACCTTC.

This chain connects TRBV19 to TRBJ2-1, with 12 bases matching TRBD2. This CDR3 comprises 15 residues. V trimming: 3 bases; J trimming: 7 bases; junction bases outside the gene matches: 4. In germline, CDR1 is LNHDA, CDR2 SQIVND (reference sequence). The CDR3 DNA follows: TGTGCCAGTAGTATGACTAGCGGGAGATGGAATGAGCAGTTCTTC. The encoded protein is CASSMTSGRWNEQFF.

This chain joins TRBV11-2 and TRBJ2-7, with D perhaps matching TRBD2 (5 bases). Per germline, CDR1 SGHAT and CDR2 FQNNGV. This CDR3 contains 13 residues. V was clipped by 1 base and J by 5 bases, with 9 bases between them. The CDR3 sequence is CASSLALANEQYF. Written as DNA, the CDR3 is TGTGCCAGCAGCTTAGCTCTAGCCAACGAGCAGTACTTC.

The chain carries TRBV28 and TRBJ2-7, with D perhaps TRBD1 (6 bases). The V end lost 6 bases, the J end lost 2 bases, and 11 bases lay between the germline ends. The CDR3 runs 13 residues. Per the germline V gene, CDR1 is MDHEN and CDR2 is SYDVKM. The CDR3 protein is CASRQGLTYEQYF. The DNA for the CDR3 is TGTGCCAGCAGACAGGGTTTGACCTACGAGCAGTACTTC.

The rearrangement links TRBV28 to TRBJ1-2; D may be TRBD1 (5 bases). V was shortened by 1 base and J by 9 bases, with 15 bases between the two germline ends. CDR1 and CDR2 from the germline V gene are MDHEN and SYDVKM. This CDR3 spans 14 amino acids. DNA for the CDR3: TGTGCCAGCAGTTTATCTCTCCGGGAGGGGAGCTACACCTTC. This encodes CASSLSLREGSYTF.

The chain employs TRBV3-1 (or the pseudogene TRBV3-2) and TRBJ2-7; the D gene is possibly TRBD2 (5 bases). Germline values: CDR1 LGHDT, CDR2 YNNKEL (reference sequence). The CDR3 covers 15 residues. Between the trimmed V and J ends, which lost 1 base and 2 bases, there was a span of 12 bases. The CDR3 is CASSQVEGSTYEQYF. Written as DNA, the CDR3 is TGTGCCAGCAGCCAAGTAGAGGGATCCACCTACGAGCAGTACTTC.

The chain recombines TRBV9 with TRBJ1-2; 7 bases line up with TRBD1. The CDR3 has 17 amino acids. The J segment lost 1 base and the V segment lost 3 bases, leaving 12 bases of the junction unmatched. The germline gives CDR1 SGDLS, CDR2 YYNGEE. CDR3 residues: CASSGRDSNAINYGYTF. The CDR3 DNA reads as TGTGCCAGCAGCGGACGGGACAGCAACGCTATTAACTATGGCTACACCTTC.

The genes are TRBV2 and TRBJ2-7; perhaps TRBD1 as D (6 bases). The CDR3 consists of 14 residues. Deletions cut 1 base from V and 12 bases from J, with 19 bases between. Germline V gene sequence: CDR1 SNHLY, CDR2 FYNNEI. The CDR3 spells CASSEGRQDVLRYF. The CDR3 DNA reads as TGTGCCAGCAGTGAAGGTAGACAGGATGTTTTGCGGTACTTC.

The chain uses TRBV4-2 and TRBJ1-2, with D uncertain. CDR1 is LGHNA, CDR2 YNFKEQ, per germline. This CDR3 contains 15 residues. V lost 0 bases and J 4 bases, leaving 12 bases between the germline ends. The CDR3 sequence is CASSQEATTGYGYTF. In DNA form, the CDR3 reads TGTGCCAGCAGCCAAGAAGCGACGACGGGCTATGGCTACACCTTC.

This chain uses TRBV3-1 (or the pseudogene TRBV3-2) with TRBJ2-7, with D tentatively TRBD2 (5 bases). Trimming removed 8 bases from V and 0 bases from J, with 20 bases in between. CDR1 is LGHDT and CDR2 is YNNKEL in the germline V gene (reference sequence). This CDR3 has 16 residues. The CDR3 nucleotides are TGTGCCAGCGCTAGCTCACTTTTCTCCTTCTCCTACGAGCAGTACTTC. It encodes CASASSLFSFSYEQYF.